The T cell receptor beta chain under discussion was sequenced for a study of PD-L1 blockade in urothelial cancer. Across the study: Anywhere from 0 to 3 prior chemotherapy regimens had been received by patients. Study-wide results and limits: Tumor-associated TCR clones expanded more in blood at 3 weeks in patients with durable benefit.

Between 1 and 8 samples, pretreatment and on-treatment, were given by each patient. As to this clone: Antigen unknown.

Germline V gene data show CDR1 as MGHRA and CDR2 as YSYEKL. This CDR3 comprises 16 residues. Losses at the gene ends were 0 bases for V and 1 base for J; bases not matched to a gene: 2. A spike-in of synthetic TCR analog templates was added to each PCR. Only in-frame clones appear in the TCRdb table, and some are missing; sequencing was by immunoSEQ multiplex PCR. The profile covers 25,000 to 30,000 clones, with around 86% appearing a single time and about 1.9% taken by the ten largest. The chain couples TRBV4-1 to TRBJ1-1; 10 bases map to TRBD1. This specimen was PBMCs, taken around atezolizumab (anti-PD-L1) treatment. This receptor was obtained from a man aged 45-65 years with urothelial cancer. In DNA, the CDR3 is TGCGCCAGCAGCCAAGACGGGGACAGGGGGAACACTGAAGCTTTCTTT. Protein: CASSQDGDRGNTEAFF.